This passage covers 27 T cell receptor beta chains from one sample sequenced in a study of blood T cell repertoires in COVID-19 (dated by TCRdb to 2020 to 2022). Library creation used the immunoSEQ multiplex PCR assay. The table was pulled from immuneACCESS by TCRdb, which kept in-frame rearrangements only. Such tables lose some clones; where checked, under half of the loss comes from unresolved V genes, and the rest has no known cause. The sample profile shows hundreds of thousands of clones; 87% of them were found once. The ten largest make up 8.9% of the sample. The sample was PBMCs or T cells enriched from blood (not recorded which). All receptors derive from a woman younger than 30 who had recovered from COVID-19.

Only one count was recorded for this clone. Other DNA sequences in this specimen translate into the identical CDR3. The chain employs TRBV6-5 and TRBJ1-1; D possibly corresponds to TRBD1 (5 bases). The length of the CDR3 is 14 residues. V was trimmed by 0 bases and J by 2 bases, leaving 7 bases between them. Germline V gives CDR1 MNHEY, CDR2 SVGAGI. The CDR3 region has the DNA TGTGCCAGCAGTTACTCTCAGGGAAACACTGAAGCTTTCTTT. Amino acid sequence: CASSYSQGNTEAFF.

The chain couples TRBV10-3 to TRBJ2-7, with 7 positions matching TRBD1. This CDR3 region has 14 residues. The germline gives CDR1 ENHRY, CDR2 SYGVKD. The junction had 10 bases not matched to a gene; V was cut back by 10 bases and J by 1 base. The CDR3 DNA reads TGTGCCACGAGGACAGGAGGAGAATCCTACGAGCAGTACTTC. Translated, it gives CATRTGGESYEQYF.

V gene TRBV6-2 or TRBV6-3 combines with J gene TRBJ2-5, with TRBD2 as a possible D gene (5 bases). V was trimmed by 5 bases and J by 2 bases, leaving 9 bases between them. Germline loops: CDR1 MNHEY, CDR2 SVGEGT. This CDR3 comprises 13 residues. As DNA, the CDR3 is TGTGCCAGCAGTCCCCGCGGGCAAGAGACCCAGTACTTC. This sequence encodes CASSPRGQETQYF.

The chain combines TRBV5-6 with TRBJ2-7; 8 nucleotides line up with TRBD2. The ends lost 6 bases at V and 3 bases at J; junction bases unmatched: 8. This CDR3 contains 14 residues. Germline CDR1 SGHDT, CDR2 YYEEEE. The CDR3 loop is CASNPGLEFYEQYF. The CDR3 DNA sequence: TGTGCCAGCAATCCGGGACTAGAGTTCTACGAGCAGTACTTC.

This clone showed up just once. The chain employs TRBV5-5 and TRBJ1-6; possible D gene TRBD1, 5 bases. The CDR3 is 14 residues long. The germline gives CDR1 SGHKS, CDR2 YYEKEE (reference sequence). V lost 2 bases to trimming and J lost 13 bases, with 16 bases between them. CDR3 DNA: TGTGCCAGCAGCTTACCTTCGGGGGAAAGGCCCCTCCACTTT. Translated, it gives CASSLPSGERPLHF.

The V gene is TRBV5-1, the J gene TRBJ1-2; D remains ambiguous. This CDR3 has 13 amino acids. Germline CDR1 is SGHRS and CDR2 is YFSETQ. Trimming cost V 9 bases and J 0 bases, with 12 bases left between them. Here the CDR3 DNA reads TGCGCCACTAGTAGAGAATCTAACTATGGCTACACCTTC. Its protein is CATSRESNYGYTF.

V usage is TRBV28 and J usage is TRBJ1-2, with a possible D match to TRBD1 (5 bases). Trimming took off 6 bases at V and 8 bases at J, with 13 bases between the two ends. The V gene's germline CDR1 is MDHEN and CDR2 SYDVKM. The CDR3 length is 12 residues. The chain's CDR3 is CASRGPSHGYTF. Written as DNA, the CDR3 is TGTGCCAGCAGGGGGCCATCTCACGGCTACACCTTC.

The chain recombines TRBV28 with TRBJ2-7, with D tentatively TRBD1 (6 bases). CDR3 size: 13 residues. Germline V lookup: CDR1 MDHEN, CDR2 SYDVKM. The V end was cut by 8 bases, the J end by 3 bases, with 14 bases between. The CDR3 loop is CASLRPDSYEQYF. CDR3 DNA: TGTGCCAGCCTACGACCGGACAGCTACGAGCAGTACTTC.

The chain recombines TRBV10-3 with TRBJ2-5, with 11 positions matching TRBD2. J gave up 4 bases and V 2 bases, and 3 bases lay outside the gene matches. The CDR3 length is 15 residues. Germline CDR1 ENHRY, CDR2 SYGVKD. The CDR3 nucleotides read TGTGCCATCAGTGAGCTCGGGACTAGCGGAGAGACCCAGTACTTC. As protein: CAISELGTSGETQYF.

The rearrangement uses TRBV10-3 and TRBJ2-5; TRBD2 aligns across 7 bases. The CDR3 totals 11 residues. With 10 bases clipped from V and 5 bases from J, the junction kept 4 bases outside the gene matches. CDR1 is ENHRY, CDR2 SYGVKD, per germline. This chain's CDR3 is CATTSAETQYF. CDR3 sequence (DNA): TGTGCCACTACTAGCGCGGAGACCCAGTACTTC.

This sequence joins TRBV7-2 and TRBJ2-7, with 7 bases that match TRBD2. This CDR3 comprises 15 residues. Per germline, CDR1 SGHTA and CDR2 FQGNSA. V dropped 5 bases and J dropped 3; count of bases not matched to a gene: 10. CDR3 protein: CASSKARLADYEQYF. In DNA form, the CDR3 reads TGTGCCAGCAGCAAAGCCCGGCTAGCGGACTACGAGCAGTACTTC.

The chain couples TRBV7-2 to TRBJ1-1, with 7 bases matching TRBD1. With V trimmed by 7 bases and J by 6 bases, 14 bases remained unmatched. CDR3 size: 15 residues. Germline V gene data show CDR1 as SGHTA and CDR2 as FQGNSA. CDR3 loop: CASNKRQGLQAEAFF. CDR3 coding DNA: TGTGCCAGCAACAAAAGACAGGGCCTCCAGGCTGAAGCTTTCTTT.

This sequence joins TRBV5-4 and TRBJ2-5; 8 nucleotides match TRBD2. This CDR3 has 14 amino acids. Trimming removed 1 base from V and 2 bases from J; junction bases left unmatched: 1. Germline V gene lookup returns CDR1 SGHNT and CDR2 YYREEE (reference sequence). The CDR3 sequence: CASSLTSGQETQYF. In DNA form, the CDR3 reads TGTGCCAGCAGCTTGACTAGCGGACAAGAGACCCAGTACTTC.

This sequence joins TRBV23-1 and TRBJ1-2; D gene ambiguous. TRBV23-1 is noted as an ORF with a role that remains uncertain. The CDR3 has 14 amino acids. Trimming cost V 2 bases and J 8 bases, with 15 bases left between them. The CDR3 is CASSQGRCVSGYTF. The CDR3 coding sequence is TGCGCCAGCAGTCAAGGCAGGTGCGTCAGCGGCTACACCTTC.

This chain connects TRBV7-2 to TRBJ1-2; tentatively, D is TRBD1 (6 bases). V lost 7 bases and J lost 4, with 16 bases in between. The CDR3 extends over 14 amino acids. Germline V CDR1 and CDR2: SGHTA, FQGNSA. CDR3 region: CASKTGFGSYGYTF. CDR3 nucleotides: TGTGCCAGCAAAACAGGGTTTGGTAGCTATGGCTACACCTTC. Complete variable domain (other parts from reference TRBV7-2 and TRBJ1-2): GAGVSQSPSNKVTEKGKDVELRCDPISGHTALYWYRQSLGQGLEFLIYFQGNSAPDKSGLPSDRFSAERTGGSVSTLTIQRTQQEDSAVYLCASKTGFGSYGYTFGSGTRLTVV.

V gene TRBV6-5 combines with J gene TRBJ2-7, with D unresolved. This CDR3 is 14 amino acids long. Deletions cut 0 bases from V and 2 bases from J, with 8 bases between. Germline V gene lookup returns CDR1 MNHEY and CDR2 SVGAGI. The CDR3 loop reads CASSYSPETYEQYF. The CDR3 coding sequence is TGTGCCAGCAGTTACTCCCCAGAAACCTACGAGCAGTACTTC.

The chain combines TRBV30 with TRBJ1-1; D may be TRBD1 (6 bases). The germline V gene has CDR1 GTSNPN and CDR2 SVGIG (reference sequence). V lost 4 bases to trimming and J lost 2 bases, with 14 bases between them. CDR3 length: 14 amino acids. Written as DNA, the CDR3 is TGTGCCTGGAACTCACAGGGATCTAACACTGAAGCTTTCTTT. Protein sequence: CAWNSQGSNTEAFF.

This clone appeared once. This chain uses TRBV19 with TRBJ1-4; possibly TRBD1 for D (6 bases). Germline values: CDR1 LNHDA, CDR2 SQIVND (reference sequence). The CDR3 consists of 15 residues. V was trimmed by 10 bases and J by 5 bases, leaving 20 bases between them. CDR3 in DNA: TGTGCCACCCGTGACCCGGGACAACTCAATGAAAAACTGTTTTTT. Protein sequence: CATRDPGQLNEKLFF. The complete variable domain, with remaining parts taken from reference TRBV19 and TRBJ1-4, reads DGGITQSPKYLFRKEGQNVTLSCEQNLNHDAMYWYRQDPGQGLRLIYYSQIVNDFQKGDIAEGYSVSREKKESFPLTVTSAQKNPTAFYLCATRDPGQLNEKLFFGSGTQLSVL.

The rearrangement uses TRBV9 and TRBJ2-5; the match to TRBD1 covers 7 bases. V shed 4 bases and J 5 bases; nucleotides not matched to a gene: 11. This CDR3 comprises 15 residues. Germline lookup yields CDR1 SGDLS and CDR2 YYNGEE. The CDR3 spells CASSPNWDRSETQYF. The CDR3 nucleotides are TGTGCCAGCAGCCCCAACTGGGACAGATCGGAGACCCAGTACTTC. The full variable domain, in which reference TRBV9 and TRBJ2-5 provide the parts outside the CDR3, is DSGVTQTPKHLITATGQRVTLRCSPRSGDLSVYWYQQSLDQGLQFLIQYYNGEERAKGNILERFSAQQFPDLHSELNLSSLELGDSALYFCASSPNWDRSETQYFGPGTRLLVL.

The CDR3 DNA sequence: TGTGCCAGCAGCCGTATAGGCGGGTCACTACTCAATGAGCAGTTCTTC. This sequence encodes CASSRIGGSLLNEQFF. The chain carries TRBV7-2 and TRBJ2-1; tentatively, D is TRBD2 (5 bases). The CDR3 loop spans 16 amino acids. The germline V gene encodes CDR1 SGHTA and CDR2 FQGNSA. Trimming left V 5 bases short and J 6 bases short, with 20 bases between. Looking up the rest from reference TRBV7-2 and TRBJ2-1 gives the full variable domain: GAGVSQSPSNKVTEKGKDVELRCDPISGHTALYWYRQSLGQGLEFLIYFQGNSAPDKSGLPSDRFSAERTGGSVSTLTIQRTQQEDSAVYLCASSRIGGSLLNEQFFGPGTRLTVL.

This clone was recorded once. The J gene is TRBJ2-3, the V gene TRBV10-3; 9 bases fit TRBD1. The junction had 5 bases not matched to a gene; V was cut back by 9 bases and J by 4 bases. Germline V gene sequence: CDR1 ENHRY, CDR2 SYGVKD. The CDR3 runs to 13 residues. CDR3 residues: CAMGGTGPDTQYF. The CDR3 nucleotides are TGTGCCATGGGAGGGACAGGGCCAGATACGCAGTATTTT.

CDR3 sequence reads: CASSQDPAGRLMNTEAFF. CDR3 nucleotides: TGTGCCAGCAGCCAAGATCCGGCAGGGCGCCTTATGAACACTGAAGCTTTCTTT. The rearrangement joins TRBV4-2 to TRBJ1-1; a possible D gene is TRBD1 (5 bases). Germline CDR1 reads LGHNA; CDR2 reads YNFKEQ. V was cut by 0 bases and J by 0 bases, with 17 bases left in between. The CDR3 extends over 18 amino acids.

The chain has TRBV7-9 and TRBJ2-7; D is ambiguous. Between the trimmed V and J ends, which lost 1 base and 0 bases, there was a span of 4 bases. This CDR3 comprises 13 residues. Per the germline V gene, CDR1 is SEHNR and CDR2 is FQNEAQ (reference sequence). The CDR3 is CASSLDTSYEQYF. CDR3 nucleotide sequence: TGTGCCAGCAGCTTAGACACCTCCTACGAGCAGTACTTC.

J is TRBJ2-3 and V is TRBV5-4; D is perhaps TRBD2 (5 bases). Germline CDR1 SGHNT, CDR2 YYREEE (reference sequence). This CDR3 region has 15 residues. With 0 bases removed from V and 3 bases from J, the gap between germline ends came to 11 bases. The CDR3 here is CASSLAVGETDTQYF. CDR3 nucleotide sequence: TGTGCCAGCAGCTTGGCCGTGGGAGAGACAGATACGCAGTATTTT.

The chain links TRBV7-8 to TRBJ1-5; no clear D. V lost 5 bases and J 4 bases, leaving 15 bases between the germline ends. Germline loops: CDR1 SGHVS, CDR2 FQNEAQ. This CDR3 contains 15 residues. In DNA form, the CDR3 reads TGTGCCAGCAGCCTGGGAGGCGGGAATAATCAGCCCCAGCATTTT. Translating gives CASSLGGGNNQPQHF.

The rearrangement joins TRBV2 to TRBJ2-7; no definite D call. V was pared by 5 bases and J by 1 base, with 9 bases between. The CDR3 totals 13 residues. Germline lookup yields CDR1 SNHLY and CDR2 FYNNEI. As DNA, the CDR3 is TGTGCCAGCAGTTTCACAGAGTCCTACGAGCAGTACTTC. Translation: CASSFTESYEQYF.

The V and J genes are TRBV14 and TRBJ1-2; D is perhaps TRBD1 (6 bases). Between the trimmed V and J ends, which lost 6 bases and 3 bases, there was a span of 17 bases. The CDR3 sequence is 15 residues long. Germline CDR1 reads SGHDN; CDR2 reads FVKESK. The CDR3 DNA sequence: TGTGCCAGCAGTCCCCCCGAAGGACAGTACTATGGCTACACCTTC. This sequence encodes CASSPPEGQYYGYTF.